The 24 T cell receptor beta chains given below trace back to one sample, sequenced in a study of spatial heterogeneity in lung cancer. Specified time point: sample taken at primary tumor resection. Frozen PBMC, nontumor lung or tumor provided whole RNA, which was sequenced unsorted. MiXCR, applied by TCRdb to the 5' RACE reads, yields one record per CDR3 protein. Altogether some 11,000 distinct CDR3 sequences are present, roughly 4% being singletons, with the ten largest covering approximately 8%. Sample: normal lung tissue next to the tumor, taken at surgery. The receptors come from a male donor with early-stage non-small cell lung cancer.

Concerning this clonotype: The library was designed around alpha chains, so this beta chain is a stray read whose abundance carries little weight. The gene calls are TRBV27 and TRBJ1-2, with 7 bases matching TRBD1. The CDR3 has 14 residues. Trimming cost V 2 bases and J 5 bases; bases outside gene matches: 5. Per germline, CDR1 MNHEY and CDR2 SMNVEV (reference sequence). The CDR3 loop is CASSLAGQKYGYTF. DNA for the CDR3: TGTGCCAGCAGTTTAGCGGGACAGAAGTATGGCTACACCTTC.

This clonotype is classed as medium-sized (0.01 to 0.1%). This beta chain is an off-target read within a library intended for alpha chains, so its frequency means little. The chain recombines TRBV20-1 with TRBJ2-4; D remains unclear. Germline CDR1 is DFQATT and CDR2 is SNEGSKA (reference sequence). This CDR3 spans 13 amino acids. V lost 5 bases to trimming and J lost 1 base, with 9 bases between them. The CDR3 region is CSAPSAAKNIQYF. The CDR3, as DNA: TGCAGTGCTCCATCGGCGGCCAAAAACATTCAGTACTTC.

This clonotype was counted a few times. A library made for alpha chains picked up this beta chain off target, so its size means little. The V and J genes are TRBV7-2 and TRBJ2-3, with 8 bases fitting TRBD2. Germline assignment: CDR1 SGHTA and CDR2 FQGNSA. V shed 5 bases and J 4 bases; nucleotides not matched to a gene: 5. There are 14 residues in the CDR3. This CDR3 is CASSHGGAPDTQYF. The DNA for the CDR3 is TGTGCCAGCAGCCACGGGGGGGCCCCAGATACGCAGTATTTT. The full variable domain, its missing parts supplied by reference TRBV7-2 and TRBJ2-3, is GAGVSQSPSNKVTEKGKDVELRCDPISGHTALYWYRQSLGQGLEFLIYFQGNSAPDKSGLPSDRFSAERTGGSVSTLTIQRTQQEDSAVYLCASSHGGAPDTQYFGPGTRLTVL.

The sample holds many counts of this clonotype. This beta chain represents an off-target read in a library built for alpha chains; its size is of limited meaning. This chain joins TRBV11-2 and TRBJ2-2, with 8 positions matching TRBD1. Germline V CDR1 and CDR2: SGHAT, FQNNGV. There are 15 residues in the CDR3. J gave up 7 bases and V 1 base, and 5 bases lay outside the gene matches. CDR3 amino acids: CASSLARTGIGELFF. The CDR3 region has the DNA TGTGCCAGCAGCTTAGCCCGGACAGGGATCGGGGAGCTGTTTTTT.

About this clonotype: A library prepared for alpha chains yielded this beta chain as an off-target read; its size is of little meaning. The V and J genes are TRBV5-1 and TRBJ2-7; 7 bases map to TRBD1. V shed 4 bases and J 6 bases; nucleotides not matched to a gene: 10. Germline-derived CDR1 and CDR2 are SGHRS and YFSETQ. This CDR3 comprises 14 residues. CDR3 in DNA: TGCGCCAGCAGCCCGTCGGGGACAGAAGCCGAGCAGTACTTC. Protein: CASSPSGTEAEQYF.

The table lists this clonotype with many counts. A library prepared for alpha chains yielded this beta chain as an off-target read; its size is of little meaning. The chain carries TRBV20-1 and TRBJ1-5; D not certain. V was pared by 0 bases and J by 7 bases, with 13 bases between. Germline V gene sequence: CDR1 DFQATT, CDR2 SNEGSKA (reference sequence). This CDR3 is built from 14 residues. The CDR3 region is CSARDESGLQPQHF. CDR3 nucleotide sequence: TGCAGTGCTAGAGATGAGAGTGGTCTCCAGCCCCAGCATTTT.

This clonotype was seen more than once but under ten times. This beta chain is an off-target read within a library intended for alpha chains, so its frequency means little. The chain recombines TRBV4-3 with TRBJ2-1; 11 bases map to TRBD2. CDR3 length: 18 residues. J lost 1 base, V lost 3 bases, and 8 bases had no gene match. Germline V gene data show CDR1 as LGHNA and CDR2 as YSLEER. The CDR3 loop is CASSHRPGLAASYNEQFF. The CDR3 DNA sequence: TGCGCCAGCAGCCACCGCCCGGGACTAGCGGCATCCTACAATGAGCAGTTCTTC.

Many counts were recorded for this clonotype. For a library built for alpha chains, this beta chain is a stray read; little rests on its size. The chain joins TRBV20-1 to TRBJ1-6; perhaps TRBD1 as D (6 bases). Germline loops: CDR1 DFQATT, CDR2 SNEGSKA (reference sequence). Trimming took off 3 bases at V and 5 bases at J, with 14 bases between the two ends. The CDR3 has 15 amino acids. CDR3 region: CSASAGRGNNSPLHF. The CDR3, as DNA: TGCAGTGCTAGTGCGGGCAGGGGAAATAATTCACCCCTCCACTTT.

Remarks on this clonotype: The library was built for alpha chains, so this beta chain is an off-target read and its size means little. V gene TRBV18 combines with J gene TRBJ2-7; D perhaps matches TRBD2 (6 bases). Trimming shortened V by 2 bases and J by 2 bases, and 13 bases separated the two germline ends. Germline V lookup: CDR1 KGHSH, CDR2 LQKENI. The CDR3 spans 15 residues. Written as DNA, the CDR3 is TGTGCCAGCTCACCAGTGGGACGGAGGGCCTACGAGCAGTACTTC. This codes for CASSPVGRRAYEQYF.

This clonotype has at least ten counts. With the library built for alpha chains, this beta chain is off target and its frequency is not meaningful. The CDR3 loop reads CAWSVSIKEQYF. The CDR3 region has the DNA TGTGCCTGGAGTGTTTCCATTAAGGAGCAGTACTTC. The V gene is TRBV30, the J gene TRBJ2-7; D remains unclear. The CDR3 length is 12 residues. Deletions cut 0 bases from V and 7 bases from J, with 10 bases between. Germline loops: CDR1 GTSNPN, CDR2 SVGIG (reference sequence).

This clonotype ranks as medium-sized (0.01 to 0.1%). A library made for alpha chains picked up this beta chain off target, so its size means little. This sequence joins TRBV4-2 and TRBJ1-4; D is possibly TRBD1 (6 bases). Trimming stripped 0 bases from V and 5 bases from J, with 10 bases between. This CDR3 has 15 residues. Germline V gives CDR1 LGHNA, CDR2 YNFKEQ. The CDR3, as DNA: TGTGCCAGCAGCCAAGATCTTCAGGGGAATGAAAAACTGTTTTTT. Residues: CASSQDLQGNEKLFF.

This clonotype has ten or more counts. This beta chain lies outside the target of a library built for alpha chains; its clone size means little. This chain uses TRBV7-9 with TRBJ2-2; 7 nucleotides line up with TRBD1. The junction had 13 bases not matched to a gene; V was cut back by 5 bases and J by 4 bases. This CDR3 comprises 17 residues. Looked up from germline, CDR1 is SEHNR and CDR2 is FQNEAQ (reference sequence). This CDR3 is CASSVRGTETSTGELFF. CDR3 bases: TGTGCCAGCAGCGTGAGAGGGACAGAAACCTCCACCGGGGAGCTGTTTTTT.

This clonotype appeared many times. For a library built for alpha chains, this beta chain is a stray read; little rests on its size. J is TRBJ2-3 and V is TRBV20-1; 7 bases are a match to TRBD2. V was clipped by 5 bases and J by 1 base; unmatched bases: 6. Germline CDR1 is DFQATT and CDR2 is SNEGSKA (reference sequence). The CDR3 extends over 14 amino acids. The CDR3 DNA sequence: TGCAGTGCTTCGGGACGGGGGGGCACAGATACGCAGTATTTT. The encoded protein is CSASGRGGTDTQYF.

By share of the sample, this clonotype is medium-sized. Little can be read into the size of this beta chain, an off-target read in a library designed for alpha chains. This sequence joins TRBV5-6 and TRBJ1-5; D is undetermined. The V gene's germline CDR1 is SGHDT and CDR2 YYEEEE. The CDR3 is 15 amino acids. V lost 1 base and J 2 bases, leaving 10 bases between the germline ends. This CDR3 is CASSLWGSGNQPQHF. The CDR3 coding sequence is TGTGCCAGCAGCTTGTGGGGATCGGGCAATCAGCCCCAGCATTTT.

By its share, this clonotype is medium-sized. A library made for alpha chains picked up this beta chain off target, so its size means little. This chain connects TRBV20-1 to TRBJ1-5; no reliable D call. CDR1 and CDR2 (germline): DFQATT, SNEGSKA (reference sequence). The V end was cut by 6 bases, the J end by 2 bases, with 14 bases between. This CDR3 has 14 residues. The CDR3 DNA reads TGCAGTGCCATACACGGTGCGGGCAATCAGCCCCAGCATTTT. Translation gives CSAIHGAGNQPQHF.

This clonotype rates as medium-sized. Since it is a stray read in a library aimed at alpha chains, this beta chain has a size that is not meaningful. This chain links TRBV16 with TRBJ1-1; D not resolved. From germline, CDR1 is KGHSY and CDR2 FQNENV. V was cut by 2 bases and J by 0 bases, with 7 bases left in between. There are 14 residues in the CDR3. In nucleotides, the CDR3 is TGTGCCAGCAGCCAAAGTACAGTGAACACTGAAGCTTTCTTT. As protein: CASSQSTVNTEAFF.

This clonotype was observed at least ten times. This beta chain is an unintended read in a library built for alpha chains; its size means little. This chain links TRBV24-1 with TRBJ2-1, with 7 bases identical to TRBD1. The J segment lost 15 bases and the V segment lost 3 bases, leaving 7 bases of the junction unmatched. The CDR3 is 12 amino acids. Germline V gene sequence: CDR1 KGHDR, CDR2 SFDVKD. CDR3 sequence: CATSDRDSLWFF. The CDR3 coding sequence is TGTGCCACCAGTGATCGGGACAGCCTTTGGTTCTTC.

This clonotype was found many times. This beta chain is a stray read from a library made for alpha chains; its abundance is not meaningful. This chain joins TRBV20-1 and TRBJ2-2; 9 positions match TRBD2. J was trimmed by 3 bases and V by 1 base; bases with no gene match: 3. In germline, CDR1 is DFQATT, CDR2 SNEGSKA (reference sequence). This CDR3 contains 15 residues. DNA for the CDR3: TGCAGTGCTAGAGTAGGCGGGAGGGACACCGGGGAGCTGTTTTTT. Protein: CSARVGGRDTGELFF.

By its share, this clonotype is medium-sized (0.01 to 0.1%). For a library built for alpha chains, this beta chain is a stray read; little rests on its size. The V and J genes are TRBV6-6 and TRBJ2-3; D is ambiguous. The CDR3 length is 12 residues. Germline lookup yields CDR1 MNHNY and CDR2 SVGAGI (reference sequence). With 2 bases removed from V and 5 bases from J, the gap between germline ends came to 5 bases. The CDR3 DNA follows: TGTGCCAGCAGTTACACGCGAGATACGCAGTATTTT. This encodes CASSYTRDTQYF.

Comment on this clonotype: For a library built for alpha chains, this beta chain is a stray read; little rests on its size. This chain uses TRBV7-2 with TRBJ2-5; 10 positions match TRBD2. Germline V gene sequence: CDR1 SGHTA, CDR2 FQGNSA. The J segment lost 4 bases and the V segment lost 0 bases, leaving 5 bases of the junction unmatched. The CDR3 totals 16 residues. CDR3 protein: CASSLAGTSVGETQYF. Here the CDR3 DNA reads TGTGCCAGCAGCTTAGCAGGGACTAGCGTAGGAGAGACCCAGTACTTC. Full variable domain (remainder filled in from reference TRBV7-2 and TRBJ2-5): GAGVSQSPSNKVTEKGKDVELRCDPISGHTALYWYRQSLGQGLEFLIYFQGNSAPDKSGLPSDRFSAERTGGSVSTLTIQRTQQEDSAVYLCASSLAGTSVGETQYFGPGTRLLVL.

In its sample, this clonotype ranks as medium-sized. This beta chain is an unintended read in a library built for alpha chains; its size means little. The CDR3 spells CASTPLAGTPEQFF. In nucleotides, the CDR3 is TGTGCCAGTACCCCCCTAGCGGGAACCCCTGAGCAGTTCTTC. This rearrangement joins TRBV19 to TRBJ2-1, with 9 bases matching TRBD2. This CDR3 has 14 residues. Per the germline V gene, CDR1 is LNHDA and CDR2 is SQIVND (reference sequence). Trimming at V came to 7 bases and at J to 9 bases, leaving 10 bases not matched to a gene.

This clonotype was picked up many times. This beta chain appears as a stray read in a library generated for alpha chains; its size is not informative. The chain uses TRBV7-9 and TRBJ1-3; no reliable D call. Germline-derived CDR1 and CDR2 are SEHNR and FQNEAQ (reference sequence). There are 14 residues in the CDR3. Trimming stripped 5 bases from V and 4 bases from J, with 12 bases between. In DNA form, the CDR3 reads TGTGCCAGCAGCCCTACTACACTCGGAAACACCATATATTTT. Translation gives CASSPTTLGNTIYF.

The table lists this clonotype with many counts. The library was prepared for alpha chains; this beta chain is a stray read, so its frequency means little. The chain has TRBV6-5 and TRBJ2-5; 8 bases align to TRBD2. Trimming took 6 bases from V and 3 from J; bases not matched to a gene: 6. CDR1 MNHEY and CDR2 SVGAGI come from the germline V gene. The CDR3 has 14 amino acids. CDR3 coding DNA: TGTGCCAGCAGGTCCGGGACTAGTAAAGAGACCCAGTACTTC. This translates into CASRSGTSKETQYF.

A note on this clonotype: Because the library targeted alpha chains, this beta chain is an off-target read whose size means little. The V and J genes are TRBV7-2 and TRBJ2-1; 9 bases agree with TRBD1. The length of the CDR3 is 15 residues. V gave up 6 bases and J gave up 8 bases; unmatched junction bases: 11. CDR1 and CDR2 from the germline V gene are SGHTA and FQGNSA. The CDR3 bases are TGTGCCAGCAGGACGGCGGGACAGGGTATACATGAGCAGTTCTTC. Its translation: CASRTAGQGIHEQFF.